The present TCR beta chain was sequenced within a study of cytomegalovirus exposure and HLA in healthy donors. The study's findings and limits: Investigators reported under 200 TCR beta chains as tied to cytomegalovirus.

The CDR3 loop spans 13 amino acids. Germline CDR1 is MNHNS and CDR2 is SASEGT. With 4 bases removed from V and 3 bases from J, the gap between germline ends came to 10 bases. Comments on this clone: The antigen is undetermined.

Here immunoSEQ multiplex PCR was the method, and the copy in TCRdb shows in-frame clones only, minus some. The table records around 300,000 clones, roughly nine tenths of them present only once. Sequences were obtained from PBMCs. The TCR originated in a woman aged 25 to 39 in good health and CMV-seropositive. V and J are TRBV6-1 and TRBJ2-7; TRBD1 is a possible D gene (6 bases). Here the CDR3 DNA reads TGTGCCAGCAGTGTGGGACAATTCTACGAGCAGTACTTC. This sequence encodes CASSVGQFYEQYF.